This T cell receptor beta chain was documented in a study of cytotoxic CD8 clonotypes in ibrutinib-treated CLL. For the study at large: Response sampling took place at median about 12 months of treatment, range 6 to 36. Study-wide points: Clonality, elevated at ibrutinib response, dropped back toward baseline at progression.

As concerns this clone: Its antigen is not known.

Measured with immunoSEQ multiplex PCR; TCRdb has only the in-frame clones, and not every one. Of 12,000 or so clones in the sample, about four fifths are singletons; the top ten hold 20% to 25%. Per the germline V gene, CDR1 is MNHNS and CDR2 is SASEGT. Trimming removed 2 bases from V and 2 bases from J, with 15 bases in between. CDR3 length: 16 amino acids. Material: PBMCs, obtained at disease progression, from a patient treated with ibrutinib. The gene calls are TRBV6-1 and TRBJ2-5; no firm D call. This receptor was identified in a human donor with chronic lymphocytic leukemia. The CDR3 region has the DNA TGTGCCAGCAGTGAATTGTTGACGGACCCTCAAGAGACCCAGTACTTC. It encodes CASSELLTDPQETQYF.